These T cell receptor beta chains were read from a single sample in a study of shared clonotypes between healthy human individuals. Sequencing was performed with immunoSEQ multiplex PCR; in TCRdb, only in-frame clones are kept and a portion is missing. The table records 1.5 million to 1.9 million clones, under 99% of them present only once. Sequencing was done on a sample of naive CD4+ T cells sorted from blood. These receptors were collected from a man aged 30-40 years in good health. The conserved cysteine and the conserved F or W are not part of the CDR3 here. The order of the fields is V gene, J gene, CDR3 protein.

>TRBV5-1|TRBJ1-3
ASSLAVRGASGNTIY
>TRBV6-1|TRBJ1-2
ASSEGRGRVGYT
>TRBV29-1|TRBJ2-1
SVGGYEIQQSL
>TRBV5-4|TRBJ2-2
ASSPGTSGRRGELF
>TRBV28|TRBJ2-1
ASSGPGLAGGSSYNEQF
>TRBV9|TRBJ1-1
ASSVALSGGTEAF
>TRBV6-6|TRBJ1-2
ASSHDRDSGGYT
>TRBV28|TRBJ2-7
ASTPRRPSGRYEQY
>TRBV5-6|TRBJ2-1
ASSSTGQGHNEQF
>TRBV28|TRBJ2-7
ASSLGEVSYEQY
>TRBV7-6|TRBJ2-7
ASSLGLGEQY
>TRBV10-3|TRBJ2-7
AISESTNRAYEQY
>TRBV30|TRBJ1-2
AWHATP
>TRBV7-2|TRBJ2-1
ASSQRTSGSFAYNEQF
>TRBV7-6|TRBJ2-5
ASADSGGRETQY
>TRBV2|TRBJ2-4
ASSASGGAKNIQY
>TRBV13|TRBJ1-1
ASSGTGGPNTEAF
>TRBV2|TRBJ2-1
ASSAGAGGPGGIRLNEQF
>TRBV27|TRBJ2-7
ASRVTGLAYEQY
>TRBV7-2|TRBJ2-3
ASSLRTDTQY
>TRBV7-8|TRBJ2-7
ASSTRGTATSYEQY
>TRBV28|TRBJ2-1
ASSGTMTSGRFWEQF
>TRBV6-1|TRBJ1-5
ASSEARTQPQH
>TRBV7-2|TRBJ1-4
ASSYRQGVEEKLF
>TRBV28|TRBJ2-2
ASSSLIPVAGELF
>TRBV28|TRBJ1-1
ASSPGKGESGTEAF
>TRBV9|TRBJ2-3
ASSDPGSTDTQY
>TRBV7-2|TRBJ1-3
ASSLLQGALSGNTIY
>TRBV18|TRBJ2-1
ASSPKQDYNEQF
>TRBV9|TRBJ2-1
ASSASPGLGDNEQF
>TRBV7-2|TRBJ2-3
ASGVLATQY
>TRBV27|TRBJ1-4
ASKTRIGQGAQDEKLF
>TRBV12-5|TRBJ2-1
ASGSPGLAGEESYNEQF
>TRBV5-1|TRBJ2-2
ASSLASGNTGELF
>TRBV7-9|TRBJ2-5
AIPTDFKKGGETQY
>TRBV5-6|TRBJ2-1
ASSLGLTSPGDEQF
>TRBV10-3|TRBJ1-5
AISKGQDNQPQH
>TRBV11-2|TRBJ2-7
ASSLGQGGSYEQY
>TRBV7-9|TRBJ1-1
ASSLVQYNTEAF
>TRBV19|TRBJ2-2
ASSTTTGGRTGELF
>TRBV12-1|TRBJ1-3
ASSPVHRSSGNTIY
>TRBV7-2|TRBJ2-4
ASSLSPGLTKNIQY
>TRBV5-6|TRBJ2-1
ASSPTTRNEQF
>TRBV19|TRBJ1-5
ASSLQGGFGQPQH
>TRBV9|TRBJ2-5
ASSVLPGLAGEIYQETQY
>TRBV29-1|TRBJ2-5
SVDIGTGLGETQY
>TRBV11-2|TRBJ2-3
ASSLDRAGAINTDTQY
>TRBV27|TRBJ1-2
ASSYSANYGYT
>TRBV7-9|TRBJ1-4
ASSLRGDREKLF